These 25 T cell receptor beta chains were all obtained from the same sample, sequenced in a study of blood T cell repertoires in COVID-19. Sequencing used immunoSEQ multiplex PCR; TCRdb keeps in-frame clones, though not all of them. The table records more than 250,000 clones, around 86% of them present only once. The sequencing sample was made of PBMCs or T cells enriched from blood (not recorded which). These receptors originate from a woman younger than 35 who had recovered from COVID-19.

The chain is built from TRBV19 and TRBJ1-2, with TRBD1 identical over 7 bases. Germline assignment: CDR1 LNHDA and CDR2 SQIVND (reference sequence). V lost 5 bases, J lost 1 base, and 10 bases stayed unmatched. The CDR3 length is 16 residues. CDR3 bases: TGTGCCAGTAGTCGCGAAACCGGGACAGTTAACTATGGCTACACCTTC. Amino acids: CASSRETGTVNYGYTF.

This clone was seen a few times. This chain uses TRBV14 with TRBJ1-1; 7 bases agree with TRBD1. The CDR3 totals 16 residues. Losses at the gene ends were 0 bases for V and 4 bases for J; bases not matched to a gene: 8. Germline CDR1 SGHDN, CDR2 FVKESK. CDR3 loop: CASSQDRGTVGTEAFF. CDR3 DNA sequence: TGTGCCAGCAGCCAAGATCGGGGGACAGTCGGCACTGAAGCTTTCTTT.

This clone was seen a single time. The V gene is TRBV28, the J gene TRBJ1-5, with 7 bases fitting TRBD1. The ends lost 7 bases at V and 0 bases at J; junction bases unmatched: 12. This CDR3 region has 17 residues. CDR1 and CDR2 (germline): MDHEN, SYDVKM. The CDR3 protein is CASIPSQGVGSNQPQHF. The DNA for the CDR3 is TGTGCCAGCATTCCATCGCAGGGGGTGGGTAGCAATCAGCCCCAGCATTTT.

This clone was picked up one time. This sequence joins TRBV5-1 and TRBJ2-3; 7 nucleotides match TRBD1. Trimming took 0 bases from V and 4 from J; bases not matched to a gene: 11. The CDR3 covers 17 residues. The germline gives CDR1 SGHRS, CDR2 YFSETQ. The CDR3 is CASSLAVRPGGADTQYF. CDR3 in DNA: TGCGCCAGCAGCTTGGCCGTTCGGCCAGGGGGAGCAGATACGCAGTATTTT.

This chain uses TRBV4-1 with TRBJ2-1; tentatively, D is TRBD1 (5 bases). CDR3 length: 16 amino acids. Per the germline V gene, CDR1 is MGHRA and CDR2 is YSYEKL. The V end was cut by 5 bases, the J end by 6 bases, with 20 bases between. This CDR3 reads CASSSNPTGWGNEQFF. The CDR3 bases are TGCGCCAGCAGCTCAAATCCCACAGGCTGGGGCAATGAGCAGTTCTTC.

The V call is TRBV30, the J call TRBJ2-5, with D tentatively TRBD1 (5 bases). The CDR3 extends over 13 amino acids. CDR1 and CDR2 from the germline V gene are GTSNPN and SVGIG (reference sequence). Trimming took 5 bases from V and 3 from J, leaving 13 bases between them. The CDR3 here is CAWGTGVKETQYF. CDR3 DNA sequence: TGTGCCTGGGGTACAGGTGTGAAAGAGACCCAGTACTTC.

J is TRBJ2-7 and V is TRBV19; 9 nucleotides agree with TRBD1. CDR1 and CDR2 from the germline V gene are LNHDA and SQIVND (reference sequence). The CDR3 has 13 amino acids. V dropped 8 bases and J dropped 5; count of bases not matched to a gene: 7. The CDR3 loop reads CASSGTGLHEQYF. The DNA of the CDR3 is TGTGCCAGTTCAGGGACAGGGCTCCACGAGCAGTACTTC.

The chain recombines TRBV19 with TRBJ1-3; 8 bases align to TRBD1. V lost 8 bases, J lost 0 bases, and 12 bases stayed unmatched. Germline V gene data show CDR1 as LNHDA and CDR2 as SQIVND (reference sequence). The length of the CDR3 is 17 residues. The CDR3 DNA sequence: TGTGCCAGTTGTTCTGAACGGACAGGGCTCTCTGGAAACACCATATATTTT. The encoded protein is CASCSERTGLSGNTIYF.

The chain recombines TRBV20-1 with TRBJ1-1; a weak D match, TRBD1 (6 bases). Trimming took 3 bases from V and 5 from J, leaving 13 bases between them. Germline V lookup: CDR1 DFQATT, CDR2 SNEGSKA (reference sequence). The CDR3 sequence is 13 residues long. CDR3 sequence reads: CSASTLDRTEAFF. The CDR3, as DNA: TGCAGTGCTAGTACCCTAGACAGGACTGAAGCTTTCTTT.

The V gene is TRBV18, the J gene TRBJ1-1; 7 nucleotides align to TRBD1. This CDR3 has 13 amino acids. The germline V gene has CDR1 KGHSH and CDR2 LQKENI. Trimming removed 3 bases from V and 11 bases from J; junction bases left unmatched: 9. CDR3 nucleotide sequence: TGTGCCAGCTCACCGAGAACAGGGGAGTGGGCTTTCTTT. Translating gives CASSPRTGEWAFF.

The CDR3 sequence is CASSHTLAGVNEQFF. The CDR3 DNA reads as TGTGCCAGCAGCCATACACTAGCGGGGGTTAATGAGCAGTTCTTC. The genes are TRBV7-8 and TRBJ2-1; 11 nucleotides match TRBD2. CDR3 length: 15 amino acids. V lost 5 bases to trimming and J lost 7 bases; unmatched junction nucleotides: 7. Germline CDR1 reads SGHVS; CDR2 reads FQNEAQ.

This chain links TRBV5-1 with TRBJ1-5; D gene ambiguous. The CDR3 covers 15 residues. Trimming cost V 3 bases and J 5 bases, with 15 bases left between them. Germline values: CDR1 SGHRS, CDR2 YFSETQ. CDR3 in DNA: TGCGCCAGCAGCTCCGGGGTGTCGGAGTATCAGCCCCAGCATTTT. Protein sequence: CASSSGVSEYQPQHF.

The chain uses TRBV25-1 and TRBJ2-3; D might be TRBD1 (5 bases). The CDR3 has 15 amino acids. V was trimmed by 8 bases and J by 1 base, leaving 16 bases between them. Germline CDR1 reads MGHDK; CDR2 reads SYGVNS. The CDR3 DNA is TGTGCCAGCGCGCCCTTCTCACAGGGCACAGATACGCAGTATTTT. This gives the protein CASAPFSQGTDTQYF.

As concerns this clone: This sample also contains other DNA sequences that code for the same CDR3. The genes are TRBV4-1 and TRBJ1-1; unclear D gene. V lost 0 bases, J lost 0 bases, and 8 bases lay in between. The germline V gene has CDR1 MGHRA and CDR2 YSYEKL. The CDR3 contains 15 residues. CDR3 region: CASSQEGRLNTEAFF. The CDR3 DNA follows: TGCGCCAGCAGCCAAGAAGGCAGGCTGAACACTGAAGCTTTCTTT.

V gene TRBV18 combines with J gene TRBJ1-2; the D gene is possibly TRBD1 (5 bases). CDR1 KGHSH and CDR2 LQKENI come from the germline V gene. CDR3 size: 14 residues. V was trimmed by 2 bases and J by 7 bases, leaving 14 bases between them. CDR3 DNA sequence: TGTGCCAGCTCACCAATGGGGGGGGAGCGTGGCTACACCTTC. Protein product: CASSPMGGERGYTF.

The J gene is TRBJ2-2, the V gene TRBV6-5, with D possibly TRBD2 on 6 matching bases. This CDR3 comprises 12 residues. Trimming took 7 bases from V and 7 from J, leaving 10 bases between them. Looked up from germline, CDR1 is MNHEY and CDR2 is SVGAGI. This CDR3 is CASTGAGGELFF. The CDR3 nucleotides are TGTGCCAGCACGGGAGCGGGCGGGGAGCTGTTTTTT.

This chain joins TRBV30 and TRBJ2-3, with a tentative D call TRBD1 (5 bases). Germline lookup yields CDR1 GTSNPN and CDR2 SVGIG (reference sequence). V lost 5 bases to trimming and J lost 3 bases, with 12 bases between them. The CDR3 totals 13 residues. DNA of the CDR3: TGTGCCTGGGTCCTCCGACAGACAGATACGCAGTATTTT. Translation gives CAWVLRQTDTQYF.

DNA of the CDR3: TGTGCCAGCACCACCCAGGGGGGTAACTATGGCTACACCTTC. Encoded protein: CASTTQGGNYGYTF. This chain uses TRBV5-6 with TRBJ1-2; 7 bases are shared with TRBD1. Germline CDR1 is SGHDT and CDR2 is YYEEEE. V dropped 6 bases and J dropped 1; count of bases not matched to a gene: 6. The CDR3 has 14 residues.

This clone was seen only a few times. This chain links TRBV24-1 with TRBJ2-1, with 7 bases lining up with TRBD1. Trimming cost V 5 bases and J 5 bases; bases outside gene matches: 14. The length of the CDR3 is 17 residues. Per the germline V gene, CDR1 is KGHDR and CDR2 is SFDVKD. The CDR3 bases are TGTGCCACCAGTGTAGAGGGAGATCAGACAGGGCACAATGAGCAGTTCTTC. This encodes CATSVEGDQTGHNEQFF.

The CDR3 sequence is CASSFESSTEAFF. In DNA, the CDR3 is TGCGCCAGCAGCTTCGAGTCAAGCACTGAAGCTTTCTTT. The chain combines TRBV5-1 with TRBJ1-1; D gene unclear. The CDR3 is made up of 13 amino acids. Trimming left V 2 bases short and J 4 bases short, with 9 bases between. Per the germline V gene, CDR1 is SGHRS and CDR2 is YFSETQ.

This clone was detected once. V usage is TRBV5-6 and J usage is TRBJ2-2; D is perhaps TRBD2 (6 bases). The V end lost 3 bases, the J end lost 10 bases, and 13 bases lay between the germline ends. The CDR3 is 13 residues long. The germline V gene encodes CDR1 SGHDT and CDR2 YYEEEE. The CDR3 is CASSYREMAELFF. The CDR3 nucleotides read TGTGCCAGCAGCTATCGGGAGATGGCGGAGCTGTTTTTT.

This clone was recorded only once. The chain's CDR3 is CASSLREQLYSYNEQFF. Here the CDR3 DNA reads TGTGCCAGCAGTTTACGTGAGCAACTCTACTCCTACAATGAGCAGTTCTTC. The gene calls are TRBV27 and TRBJ2-1; D is unclear. CDR3 size: 17 residues. V lost 2 bases and J lost 0, with 14 bases in between. The germline V gene has CDR1 MNHEY and CDR2 SMNVEV (reference sequence).

The gene calls are TRBV19 and TRBJ2-7; D uncertain. Germline V gene lookup returns CDR1 LNHDA and CDR2 SQIVND (reference sequence). Trimming shortened V by 6 bases and J by 3 bases, and 18 bases separated the two germline ends. The CDR3 is 15 residues long. The CDR3 here is CASSAQQSPGYEQYF. DNA of the CDR3: TGTGCCAGTAGCGCCCAACAGTCGCCAGGCTACGAGCAGTACTTC.

The chain combines TRBV3-1 (or the pseudogene TRBV3-2) with TRBJ2-7, with no clear D. From germline, CDR1 is LGHDT and CDR2 YNNKEL (reference sequence). Trimming removed 4 bases at V and 6 bases at J, with 7 bases between. The CDR3 is 11 residues long. In DNA form, the CDR3 reads TGTGCCAGCAGCCTGCAGTCCGAGCAGTACTTC. This codes for CASSLQSEQYF.

The chain links TRBV7-9 to TRBJ2-1, with D possibly matching TRBD2 (5 bases). Germline lookup yields CDR1 SEHNR and CDR2 FQNEAQ (reference sequence). The V and J ends lost 0 bases and 0 bases respectively, with 9 bases between them. CDR3 length: 16 amino acids. DNA of the CDR3: TGTGCCAGCAGCTTAGCCGGCGGGCGCTCCTACAATGAGCAGTTCTTC. This codes for CASSLAGGRSYNEQFF. Full variable domain (outside the CDR3, taken from reference TRBV7-9 and TRBJ2-1): DTGVSQNPRHKITKRGQNVTFRCDPISEHNRLYWYRQTLGQGPEFLTYFQNEAQLEKSRLLSDRFSAERPKGSFSTLEIQRTEQGDSAMYLCASSLAGGRSYNEQFFGPGTRLTVL.